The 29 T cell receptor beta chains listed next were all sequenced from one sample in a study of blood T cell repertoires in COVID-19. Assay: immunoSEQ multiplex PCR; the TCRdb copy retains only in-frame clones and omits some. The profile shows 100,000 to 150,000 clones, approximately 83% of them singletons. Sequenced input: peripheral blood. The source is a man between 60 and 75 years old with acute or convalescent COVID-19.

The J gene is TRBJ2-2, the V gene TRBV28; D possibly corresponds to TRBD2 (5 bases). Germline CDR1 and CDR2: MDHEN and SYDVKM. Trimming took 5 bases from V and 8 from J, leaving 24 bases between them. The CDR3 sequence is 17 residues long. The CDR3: CASSARGSNSGDGELFF. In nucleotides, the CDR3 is TGTGCCAGCAGTGCCCGAGGGTCCAACTCAGGTGATGGGGAGCTGTTTTTT.

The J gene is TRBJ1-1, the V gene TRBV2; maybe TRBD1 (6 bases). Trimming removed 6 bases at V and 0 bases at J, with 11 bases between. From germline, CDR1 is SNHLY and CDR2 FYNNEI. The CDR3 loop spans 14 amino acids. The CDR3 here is CASRPGTMNTEAFF. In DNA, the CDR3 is TGTGCCAGCAGACCCGGGACAATGAACACTGAAGCTTTCTTT. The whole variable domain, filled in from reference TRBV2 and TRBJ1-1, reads EPEVTQTPSHQVTQMGQEVILRCVPISNHLYFYWYRQILGQKVEFLVSFYNNEISEKSEIFDDQFSVERPDGSNFTLKIRSTKLEDSAMYFCASRPGTMNTEAFFGQGTRLTVV.

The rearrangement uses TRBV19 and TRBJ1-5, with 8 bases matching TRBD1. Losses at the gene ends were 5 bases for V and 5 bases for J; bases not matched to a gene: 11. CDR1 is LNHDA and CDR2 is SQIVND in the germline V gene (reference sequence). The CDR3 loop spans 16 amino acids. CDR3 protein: CASSFDWTGRDQPQHF. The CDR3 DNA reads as TGTGCCAGTAGTTTTGATTGGACAGGGAGGGATCAGCCCCAGCATTTT.

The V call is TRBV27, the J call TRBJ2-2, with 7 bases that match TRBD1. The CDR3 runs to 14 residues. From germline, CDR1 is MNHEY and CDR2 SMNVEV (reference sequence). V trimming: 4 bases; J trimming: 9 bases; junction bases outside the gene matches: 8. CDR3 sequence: CASSSRAGGRELFF. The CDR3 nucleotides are TGTGCCAGCAGTTCGCGGGCAGGGGGTAGGGAGCTGTTTTTT.

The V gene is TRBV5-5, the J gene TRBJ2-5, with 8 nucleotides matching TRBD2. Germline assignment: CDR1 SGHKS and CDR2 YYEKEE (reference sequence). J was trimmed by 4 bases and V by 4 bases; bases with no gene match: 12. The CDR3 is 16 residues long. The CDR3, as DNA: TGTGCCAGCAGCCCGCGGGGTAGCGGGAAAACAGAGACCCAGTACTTC. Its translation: CASSPRGSGKTETQYF.

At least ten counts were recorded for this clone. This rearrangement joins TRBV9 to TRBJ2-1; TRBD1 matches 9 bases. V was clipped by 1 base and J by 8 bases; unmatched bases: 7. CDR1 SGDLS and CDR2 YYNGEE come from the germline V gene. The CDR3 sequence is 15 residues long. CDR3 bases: TGTGCCAGCAGCGTAACAGGGGGCGAGGGGGATGAGCAGTTCTTC. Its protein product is CASSVTGGEGDEQFF.

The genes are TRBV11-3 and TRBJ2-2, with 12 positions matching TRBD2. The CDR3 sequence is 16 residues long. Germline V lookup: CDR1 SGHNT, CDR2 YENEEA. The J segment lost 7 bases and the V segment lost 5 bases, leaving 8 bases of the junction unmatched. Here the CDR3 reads CASSVRLAGEYGELFF. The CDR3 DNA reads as TGTGCCAGCAGCGTGCGACTAGCGGGAGAGTACGGGGAGCTGTTTTTT.

CDR3 residues: CATSASGSGEQYF. In nucleotides, the CDR3 is TGTGCCACCAGTGCCTCAGGGTCGGGCGAGCAGTACTTC. V is TRBV24-1 and J is TRBJ2-7; TRBD1 might be the D (5 bases). This CDR3 contains 13 residues. CDR1 KGHDR and CDR2 SFDVKD come from the germline V gene. V dropped 5 bases and J dropped 6 bases, with 13 bases sitting between them.

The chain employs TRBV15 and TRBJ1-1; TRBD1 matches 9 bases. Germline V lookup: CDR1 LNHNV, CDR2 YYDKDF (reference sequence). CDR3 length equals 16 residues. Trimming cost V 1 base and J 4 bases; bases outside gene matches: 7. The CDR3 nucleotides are TGTGCCACCAGCAGAGCCTTAGGGACAGGGAGCACTGAAGCTTTCTTT. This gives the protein CATSRALGTGSTEAFF.

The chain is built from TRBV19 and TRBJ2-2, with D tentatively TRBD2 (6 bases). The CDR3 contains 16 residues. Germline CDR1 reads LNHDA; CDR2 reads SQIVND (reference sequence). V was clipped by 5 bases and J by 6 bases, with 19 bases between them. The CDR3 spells CASSSGERDWAGELFF. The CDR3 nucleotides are TGTGCCAGTAGTTCGGGCGAAAGGGACTGGGCCGGGGAGCTGTTTTTT.

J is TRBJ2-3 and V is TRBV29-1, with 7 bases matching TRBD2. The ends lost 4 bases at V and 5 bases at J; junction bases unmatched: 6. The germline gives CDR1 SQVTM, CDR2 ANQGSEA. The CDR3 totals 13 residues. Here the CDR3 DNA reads TGCAGCGTTGGGCGGGAGCTTGGAGATACGCAGTATTTT. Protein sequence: CSVGRELGDTQYF.

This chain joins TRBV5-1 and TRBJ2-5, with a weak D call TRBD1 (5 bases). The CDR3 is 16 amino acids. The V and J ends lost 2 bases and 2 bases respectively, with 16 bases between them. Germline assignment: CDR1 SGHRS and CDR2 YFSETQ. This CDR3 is CASSFGAGSPQETQYF. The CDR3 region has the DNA TGCGCCAGCAGCTTTGGGGCAGGATCTCCGCAAGAGACCCAGTACTTC.

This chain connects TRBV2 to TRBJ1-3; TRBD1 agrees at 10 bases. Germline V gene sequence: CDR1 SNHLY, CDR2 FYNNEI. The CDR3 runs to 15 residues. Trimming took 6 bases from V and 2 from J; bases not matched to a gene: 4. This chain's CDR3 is CASRADRGTGNTIYF. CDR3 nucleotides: TGTGCCAGCAGAGCGGACAGGGGGACTGGAAACACCATATATTTT.

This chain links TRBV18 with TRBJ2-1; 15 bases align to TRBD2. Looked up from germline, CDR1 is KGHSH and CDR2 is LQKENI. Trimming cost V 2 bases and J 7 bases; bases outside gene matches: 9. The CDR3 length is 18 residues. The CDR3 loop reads CASSPRGLAGGSGNEQFF. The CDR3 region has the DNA TGTGCCAGCTCACCAAGGGGACTAGCGGGAGGCTCGGGGAATGAGCAGTTCTTC.

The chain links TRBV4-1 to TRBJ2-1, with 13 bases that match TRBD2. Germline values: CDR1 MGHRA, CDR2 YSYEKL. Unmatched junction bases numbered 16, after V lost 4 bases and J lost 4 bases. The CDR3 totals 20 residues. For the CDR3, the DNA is TGCGCCAGCAGCCTCTCGGGACTAGCGGGACCTACCCGGCCTTACAATGAGCAGTTCTTC. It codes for CASSLSGLAGPTRPYNEQFF.

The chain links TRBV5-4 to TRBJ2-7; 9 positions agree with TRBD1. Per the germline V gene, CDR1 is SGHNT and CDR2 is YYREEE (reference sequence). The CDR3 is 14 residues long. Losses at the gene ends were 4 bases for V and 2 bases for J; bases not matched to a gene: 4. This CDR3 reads CASSPGQGPYEQYF. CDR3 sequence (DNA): TGTGCCAGCAGCCCCGGACAGGGGCCCTACGAGCAGTACTTC.

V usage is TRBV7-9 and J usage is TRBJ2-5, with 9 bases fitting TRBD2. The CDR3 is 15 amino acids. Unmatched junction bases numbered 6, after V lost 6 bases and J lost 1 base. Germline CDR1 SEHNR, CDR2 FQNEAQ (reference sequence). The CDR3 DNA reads TGTGCCAGCAGAGGGGCGGGAGGGCTCCAAGAGACCCAGTACTTC. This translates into CASRGAGGLQETQYF.

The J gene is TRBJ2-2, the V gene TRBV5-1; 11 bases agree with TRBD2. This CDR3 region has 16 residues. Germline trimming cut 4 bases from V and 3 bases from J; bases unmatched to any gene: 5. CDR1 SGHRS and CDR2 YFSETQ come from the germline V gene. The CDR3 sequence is CASSKTSGEYTGELFF. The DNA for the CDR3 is TGCGCCAGCAGCAAGACTAGCGGGGAATACACCGGGGAGCTGTTTTTT.

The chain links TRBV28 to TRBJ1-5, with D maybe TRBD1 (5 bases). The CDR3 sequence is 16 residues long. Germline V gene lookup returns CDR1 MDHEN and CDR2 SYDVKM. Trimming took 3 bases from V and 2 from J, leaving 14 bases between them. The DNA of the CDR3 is TGTGCCAGCAGTTTCCCCAGGGAGGGCGGCAATCAGCCCCAGCATTTT. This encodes CASSFPREGGNQPQHF.

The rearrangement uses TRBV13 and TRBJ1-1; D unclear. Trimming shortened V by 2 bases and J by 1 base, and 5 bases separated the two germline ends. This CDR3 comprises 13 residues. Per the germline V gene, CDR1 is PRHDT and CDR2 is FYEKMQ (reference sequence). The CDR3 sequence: CASSLQKNTEAFF. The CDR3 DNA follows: TGTGCCAGCAGCTTACAGAAGAACACTGAAGCTTTCTTT.

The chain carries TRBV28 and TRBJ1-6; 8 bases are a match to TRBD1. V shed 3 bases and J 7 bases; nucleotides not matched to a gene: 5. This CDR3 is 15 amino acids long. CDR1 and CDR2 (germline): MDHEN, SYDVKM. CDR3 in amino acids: CASSFQDRDNSPLHF. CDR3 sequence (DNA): TGTGCCAGCAGTTTTCAGGACAGGGACAATTCACCCCTCCACTTT.

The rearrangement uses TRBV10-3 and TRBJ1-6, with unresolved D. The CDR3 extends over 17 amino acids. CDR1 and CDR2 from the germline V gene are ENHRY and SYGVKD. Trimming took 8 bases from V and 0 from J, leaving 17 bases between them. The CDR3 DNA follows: TGTGCCATCTACCTCCCACGGAGGAGCTCCTATAATTCACCCCTCCACTTT. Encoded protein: CAIYLPRRSSYNSPLHF.

CDR3 coding DNA: TGTGCCAGCAGCCGCTCCTTGGGGGGGTTAACTGAAGCTTTCTTT. As protein: CASSRSLGGLTEAFF. V gene TRBV3-1 (or the pseudogene TRBV3-2) combines with J gene TRBJ1-1, with D perhaps matching TRBD1 (5 bases). The germline V gene has CDR1 LGHDT and CDR2 YNNKEL (reference sequence). The CDR3 sequence is 15 residues long. Between the trimmed V and J ends, which lost 4 bases and 5 bases, there was a span of 17 bases.

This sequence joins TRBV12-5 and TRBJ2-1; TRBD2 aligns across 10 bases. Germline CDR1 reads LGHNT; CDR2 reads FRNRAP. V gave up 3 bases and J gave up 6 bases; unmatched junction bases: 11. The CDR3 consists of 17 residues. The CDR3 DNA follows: TGTGCTAGTGGTTTTGCCCCACTAGCGGGGAGACCCAATGAGCAGTTCTTC. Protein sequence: CASGFAPLAGRPNEQFF.

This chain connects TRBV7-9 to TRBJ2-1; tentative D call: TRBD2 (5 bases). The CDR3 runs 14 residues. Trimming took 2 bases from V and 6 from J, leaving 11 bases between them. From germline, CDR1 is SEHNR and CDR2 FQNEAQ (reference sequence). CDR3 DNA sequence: TGTGCCAGCAGCTTACTCGGGGTTTTCAATGAGCAGTTCTTC. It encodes CASSLLGVFNEQFF.

The CDR3 is CASSLWVDRGNEQFF. The CDR3 DNA follows: TGTGCCAGCAGCTTATGGGTAGACAGGGGAAATGAGCAGTTCTTC. The rearrangement uses TRBV7-8 and TRBJ2-1; TRBD1 matches 8 bases. Per germline, CDR1 SGHVS and CDR2 FQNEAQ. There are 15 residues in the CDR3. V dropped 2 bases and J dropped 7; count of bases not matched to a gene: 7. Based on the CDR3 plus reference TRBV7-8 and TRBJ2-1, the full variable domain is GAGVSQSPRYKVAKRGQDVALRCDPISGHVSLFWYQQALGQGPEFLTYFQNEAQLDKSGLPSDRFFAERPEGSVSTLKIQRTQQEDSAVYLCASSLWVDRGNEQFFGPGTRLTVL.

This CDR3 is CASSLFGGSNTEAFF. CDR3 nucleotide sequence: TGTGCCAGCAGCTTATTTGGCGGATCGAACACTGAAGCTTTCTTT. The V gene is TRBV11-2, the J gene TRBJ1-1; no definite D call. V lost 2 bases, J lost 1 base, and 11 bases lay in between. The length of the CDR3 is 15 residues. Germline V gene data show CDR1 as SGHAT and CDR2 as FQNNGV.

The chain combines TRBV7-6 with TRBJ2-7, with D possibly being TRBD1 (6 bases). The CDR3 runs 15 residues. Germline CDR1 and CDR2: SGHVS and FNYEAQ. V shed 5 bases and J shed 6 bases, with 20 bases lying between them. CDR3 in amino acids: CASSPIGGELGEQYF. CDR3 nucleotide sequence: TGTGCCAGCAGCCCCATAGGGGGAGAACTGGGCGAGCAGTACTTC.

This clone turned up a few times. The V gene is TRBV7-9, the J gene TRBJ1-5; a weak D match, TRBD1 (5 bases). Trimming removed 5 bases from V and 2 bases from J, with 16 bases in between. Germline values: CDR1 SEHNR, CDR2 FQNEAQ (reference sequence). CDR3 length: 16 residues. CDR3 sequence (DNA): TGTGCCAGCAGCCCCGGGTCGGGCAGGGGCAATCAGCCCCAGCATTTT. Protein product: CASSPGSGRGNQPQHF.